This T cell receptor beta chain emerged from a study of cytomegalovirus exposure and HLA in healthy donors. About the research overall: In terms of ancestry, the Caucasian-associated cluster contained roughly 80% of the 398 genotyped donors. Notes on the study in general: The authors later linked a missense DCLRE1C variant to TCR beta V- and J-gene trimming. Association of 17,000 or so TCR beta sequences with HLA alleles was found at 0.05 false discovery rate in a later analysis. In vitro testing confirmed a few CMV-associated chains as specific for CMV antigens.

This clone was counted only a few times. Its antigen is as yet unknown. CDR1 and CDR2 from the germline V gene are SGHTA and FQGTGA. V lost 4 bases and J lost 3; bases outside the gene matches: 10. The CDR3 loop spans 16 amino acids. 60 Vbeta and 13 Jbeta primers were used in PCR. TCRdb keeps only in-frame clones here, not all; method: immunoSEQ multiplex PCR. The sample carries under 150,000 clones, around 87% recorded once. This sequence was found in a woman aged 30 to 39 in good health and CMV-seronegative. The chain links TRBV7-3 to TRBJ2-5; 8 nucleotides line up with TRBD1. Sequencing was done on a sample of PBMCs. CDR3 in DNA: TGTGCCAGCAGCTCTAACCCCGGGACAGGAGAAGAGACCCAGTACTTC. Encoded protein: CASSSNPGTGEETQYF.